The 22 T cell receptor beta chains listed next were all sequenced from one sample in a study of cytomegalovirus exposure and HLA in healthy donors. PCR primers comprised 60 Vbeta and 13 Jbeta primers. The data were produced by immunoSEQ multiplex PCR, yet TCRdb's version contains in-frame clones alone and is incomplete. The sample carries over 150,000 clones, around 77% recorded once. The sequencing sample was made of PBMCs. Receptors were obtained from a woman in her twenties or thirties in good health and CMV-seronegative.

This rearrangement joins TRBV9 to TRBJ2-2; possibly TRBD1 for D (6 bases). V was cut by 3 bases and J by 5 bases, with 14 bases left in between. The CDR3 loop spans 15 amino acids. CDR1 SGDLS and CDR2 YYNGEE come from the germline V gene. The CDR3 sequence: CASSGRQVLTGELFF. CDR3 sequence (DNA): TGTGCCAGCAGCGGGCGACAGGTGCTTACCGGGGAGCTGTTTTTT.

The rearrangement links TRBV29-1 to TRBJ1-1; the match to TRBD1 covers 10 bases. V gave up 7 bases and J gave up 5 bases; unmatched junction bases: 7. The germline V gene has CDR1 SQVTM and CDR2 ANQGSEA. The CDR3 has 13 amino acids. The DNA of the CDR3 is TGCAGCGCTGGGACAGGGGTAGGTACTGAAGCTTTCTTT. Translation gives CSAGTGVGTEAFF.

There are a few counts of this clone. The gene calls are TRBV27 and TRBJ1-6; 8 bases fit TRBD1. The CDR3 extends over 15 amino acids. CDR1 MNHEY and CDR2 SMNVEV come from the germline V gene (reference sequence). The junction had 6 bases not matched to a gene; V was cut back by 4 bases and J by 7 bases. The CDR3 reads CASSSRTGLNSPLHF. The CDR3, as DNA: TGTGCCAGCAGTTCCCGGACAGGGCTGAATTCACCCCTCCACTTT.

The rearrangement links TRBV5-1 to TRBJ2-5; 12 bases are a match to TRBD2. The germline gives CDR1 SGHRS, CDR2 YFSETQ. The CDR3 is made up of 15 amino acids. The ends lost 0 bases at V and 5 bases at J; junction bases unmatched: 2. CDR3 coding DNA: TGCGCCAGCAGCTTGGCCCTAGCGGGAGGGGAGACCCAGTACTTC. This encodes CASSLALAGGETQYF.

This clone occurred a few times. The V and J genes are TRBV13 and TRBJ2-1, with 12 bases matching TRBD2. CDR1 and CDR2 from the germline V gene are PRHDT and FYEKMQ (reference sequence). CDR3 length: 14 amino acids. V shed 5 bases and J 9 bases; nucleotides not matched to a gene: 5. This chain's CDR3 is CASSPSGGAVEQFF. CDR3 bases: TGTGCCAGCAGCCCTAGCGGGGGGGCCGTTGAGCAGTTCTTC.

This rearrangement joins TRBV9 to TRBJ1-6; 8 nucleotides match TRBD1. The CDR3 runs to 15 residues. V lost 2 bases, J lost 8 bases, and 6 bases stayed unmatched. From germline, CDR1 is SGDLS and CDR2 YYNGEE. CDR3 amino acids: CASSVDRGTYSPLHF. The CDR3 coding sequence is TGTGCCAGCAGCGTCGACAGGGGCACCTATTCACCCCTCCACTTT.

The gene calls are TRBV9 and TRBJ1-2; 8 nucleotides match TRBD1. CDR1 and CDR2 (germline): SGDLS, YYNGEE. J lost 8 bases, V lost 4 bases, and 13 bases had no gene match. There are 15 residues in the CDR3. CDR3 protein: CASSSLPTGGRGYTF. For the CDR3, the DNA is TGTGCCAGCAGCTCCCTCCCAACAGGGGGAAGAGGCTACACCTTC.

This clone was seen a handful of times. In DNA form, the CDR3 reads TGTGCCAGCAGCGTTCAGGGGGGCTCCTACAATGAGCAGTTCTTC. Translation: CASSVQGGSYNEQFF. This chain connects TRBV9 to TRBJ2-1; tentatively, D is TRBD1 (7 bases). Germline lookup yields CDR1 SGDLS and CDR2 YYNGEE. This CDR3 contains 15 residues. V lost 2 bases, J lost 0 bases, and 9 bases lay in between.

This clone showed up just once. This chain joins TRBV5-8 and TRBJ1-5, with D possibly being TRBD1 (5 bases). Trimming removed 1 base at V and 0 bases at J, with 17 bases between. Germline loops: CDR1 SGHTS, CDR2 YDEGEE. CDR3 length: 18 residues. DNA of the CDR3: TGTGCCAGCAGCTTGCCGGACAACCATTCTTATAGCAATCAGCCCCAGCATTTT. Translated: CASSLPDNHSYSNQPQHF.

The V and J genes are TRBV10-3 and TRBJ1-6; TRBD1 agrees at 8 bases. The trim removed 10 bases at V and 10 bases at J, leaving 15 bases unmatched. This CDR3 comprises 15 residues. The germline V gene has CDR1 ENHRY and CDR2 SYGVKD. The DNA for the CDR3 is TGTGCCACCAAAGGACCGACAGGGGCAGGGTCACCCCTCCACTTT. This gives the protein CATKGPTGAGSPLHF.

The V and J genes are TRBV5-4 and TRBJ2-7; TRBD2 matches at 13 bases. Germline V gives CDR1 SGHNT, CDR2 YYREEE (reference sequence). V dropped 2 bases and J dropped 2; count of bases not matched to a gene: 4. This CDR3 comprises 16 residues. The CDR3 DNA follows: TGTGCCAGCAGCTTCCGACTAGCGGGAGGACCCTACGAGCAGTACTTC. It translates to CASSFRLAGGPYEQYF.

This sequence joins TRBV5-1 and TRBJ2-2, with D tentatively TRBD2 (7 bases). Germline CDR1 is SGHRS and CDR2 is YFSETQ. V dropped 2 bases and J dropped 4 bases, with 12 bases sitting between them. CDR3 length: 15 amino acids. CDR3 DNA: TGCGCCAGCAGCTTCGCGGGGGCGATCACCGGGGAGCTGTTTTTT. Protein sequence: CASSFAGAITGELFF. The whole variable domain, filled in from reference TRBV5-1 and TRBJ2-2, reads KAGVTQTPRYLIKTRGQQVTLSCSPISGHRSVSWYQQTPGQGLQFLFEYFSETQRNKGNFPGRFSGRQFSNSRSEMNVSTLELGDSALYLCASSFAGAITGELFFGEGSRLTVL.

This sequence joins TRBV6-5 and TRBJ1-2; D gene ambiguous. With 2 bases removed from V and 2 bases from J, the gap between germline ends came to 6 bases. CDR3 length: 13 residues. CDR1 and CDR2 (germline): MNHEY, SVGAGI. CDR3 in DNA: TGTGCCAGCAGTTACGACGGGAACTATGGCTACACCTTC. This translates into CASSYDGNYGYTF.

This chain uses TRBV27 with TRBJ2-7; 8 positions agree with TRBD1. J was trimmed by 4 bases and V by 5 bases; bases with no gene match: 10. Germline CDR1 and CDR2: MNHEY and SMNVEV (reference sequence). CDR3 length: 15 amino acids. The CDR3 coding sequence is TGTGCCAGCAGTCGCCGGGACAGGAACATATACGAGCAGTACTTC. This gives the protein CASSRRDRNIYEQYF.

The CDR3 bases are TGTGCCAGCAGTTTATCGTTCGGACTCTCCTACGAGCAGTACTTC. Its protein product is CASSLSFGLSYEQYF. The chain carries TRBV27 and TRBJ2-7; weak D call: TRBD2 (5 bases). The V gene's germline CDR1 is MNHEY and CDR2 SMNVEV (reference sequence). V was cut by 0 bases and J by 0 bases, with 9 bases left in between. The CDR3 length is 15 residues.

The chain uses TRBV6-6 and TRBJ1-5; D gene unclear. Germline V gene sequence: CDR1 MNHNY, CDR2 SVGAGI (reference sequence). CDR3 size: 15 residues. The V end was cut by 0 bases, the J end by 2 bases, with 8 bases between. CDR3 residues: CASSYSMAGNQPQHF. Written as DNA, the CDR3 is TGTGCCAGCAGTTACTCGATGGCAGGCAATCAGCCCCAGCATTTT.

This chain connects TRBV5-4 to TRBJ2-7; 7 bases match TRBD2. The CDR3 is made up of 15 amino acids. Trimming removed 1 base from V and 0 bases from J; junction bases left unmatched: 4. Germline lookup yields CDR1 SGHNT and CDR2 YYREEE (reference sequence). DNA for the CDR3: TGTGCCAGCAGCTTGTGGGACTATTACTCCTACGAGCAGTACTTC. This translates into CASSLWDYYSYEQYF.

The chain combines TRBV6-6 with TRBJ1-1, with unresolved D. The V gene lost 4 bases and the J gene lost 4 bases, with 4 bases spanning the gap. This CDR3 spans 11 amino acids. Germline V gives CDR1 MNHNY, CDR2 SVGAGI (reference sequence). The CDR3 spells CASSLATEAFF. CDR3 bases: TGTGCCAGCAGTTTGGCCACTGAAGCTTTCTTT.

As DNA, the CDR3 is TGTGCCAGCAGTGAACCTTATACAGGGGCTAACTATGGCTACACCTTC. Translation gives CASSEPYTGANYGYTF. The rearrangement joins TRBV25-1 to TRBJ1-2, with TRBD1 matching over 7 bases. With 2 bases clipped from V and 0 bases from J, the junction kept 6 bases outside the gene matches. This CDR3 contains 16 residues. The V gene's germline CDR1 is MGHDK and CDR2 SYGVNS.

The chain carries TRBV27 and TRBJ1-1, with 8 bases fitting TRBD1. Germline assignment: CDR1 MNHEY and CDR2 SMNVEV (reference sequence). With V trimmed by 6 bases and J by 2 bases, 5 bases remained unmatched. This CDR3 is built from 14 residues. The CDR3 spells CASRFRGLNTEAFF. The CDR3 region has the DNA TGTGCCAGCAGATTCAGGGGGCTTAACACTGAAGCTTTCTTT.

V usage is TRBV6-1 and J usage is TRBJ2-7; a possible D gene is TRBD2 (5 bases). In germline, CDR1 is MNHNS, CDR2 SASEGT. The CDR3 loop spans 14 amino acids. Trimming cost V 1 base and J 0 bases, with 7 bases left between them. The CDR3 bases are TGTGCCAGCAGTGAAGACGGGGACTCCTACGAGCAGTACTTC. Translated, it gives CASSEDGDSYEQYF.

This chain uses TRBV28 with TRBJ2-1; D is unclear. The CDR3 spans 12 residues. CDR1 MDHEN and CDR2 SYDVKM come from the germline V gene. V shed 5 bases and J shed 9 bases, with 11 bases lying between them. CDR3 bases: TGTGCCAGCAGTCTGGCAGGATGTGAGCAGTTCTTC. As protein: CASSLAGCEQFF. Using reference TRBV28 and TRBJ2-1 for the parts outside the CDR3, the full variable domain is DVKVTQSSRYLVKRTGEKVFLECVQDMDHENMFWYRQDPGLGLRLIYFSYDVKMKEKGDIPEGYSVSREKKERFSLILESASTNQTSMYLCASSLAGCEQFFGPGTRLTVL.